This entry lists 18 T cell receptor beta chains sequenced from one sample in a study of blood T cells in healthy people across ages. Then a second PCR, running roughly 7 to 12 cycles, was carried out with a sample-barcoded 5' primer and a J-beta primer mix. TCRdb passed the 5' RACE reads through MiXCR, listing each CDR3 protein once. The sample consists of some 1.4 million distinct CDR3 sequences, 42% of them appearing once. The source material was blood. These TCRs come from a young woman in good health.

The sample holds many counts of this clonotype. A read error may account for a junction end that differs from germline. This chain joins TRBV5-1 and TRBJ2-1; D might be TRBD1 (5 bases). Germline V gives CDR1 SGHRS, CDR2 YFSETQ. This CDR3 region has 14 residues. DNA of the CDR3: TGTGCCAGCAGCTTAGACAGCTCCTACAATGAGCAGTTCTTC. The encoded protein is CASSLDSSYNEQFF.

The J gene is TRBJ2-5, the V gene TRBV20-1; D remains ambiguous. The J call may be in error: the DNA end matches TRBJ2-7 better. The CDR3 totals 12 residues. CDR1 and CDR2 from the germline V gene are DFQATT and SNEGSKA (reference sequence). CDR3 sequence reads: CSARMVAYEQYF. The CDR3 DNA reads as TGCAGTGCGAGAATGGTAGCCTACGAGCAGTACTTC.

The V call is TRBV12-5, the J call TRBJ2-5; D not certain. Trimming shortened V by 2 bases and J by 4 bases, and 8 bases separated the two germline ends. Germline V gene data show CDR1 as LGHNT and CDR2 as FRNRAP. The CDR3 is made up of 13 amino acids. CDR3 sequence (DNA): TGTGCTAGTGGTTTGCACGTTGCAGAGACCCAGTACTTC. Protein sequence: CASGLHVAETQYF.

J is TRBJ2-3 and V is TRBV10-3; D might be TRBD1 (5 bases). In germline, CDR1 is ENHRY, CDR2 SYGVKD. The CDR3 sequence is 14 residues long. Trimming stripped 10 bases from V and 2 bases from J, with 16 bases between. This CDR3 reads CATRRPDTTDTQYF. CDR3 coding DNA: TGTGCCACCCGTCGGCCGGACACCACAGATACGCAGTATTTT.

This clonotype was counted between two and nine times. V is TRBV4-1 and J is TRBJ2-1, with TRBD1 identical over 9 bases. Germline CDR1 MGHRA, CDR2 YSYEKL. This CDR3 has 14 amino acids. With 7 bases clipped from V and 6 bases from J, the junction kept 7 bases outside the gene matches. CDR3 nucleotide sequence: TGCGCCAGCACCATCGGACAGGGGACCAATGAGCAGTTCTTC. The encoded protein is CASTIGQGTNEQFF.

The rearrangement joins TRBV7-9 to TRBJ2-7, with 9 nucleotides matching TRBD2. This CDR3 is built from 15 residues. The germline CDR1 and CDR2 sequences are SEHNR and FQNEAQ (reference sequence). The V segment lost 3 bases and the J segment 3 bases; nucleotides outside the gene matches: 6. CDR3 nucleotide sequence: TGTGCCAGCAGCTTCCGTAGCGGGAGTAACTACGAGCAGTACTTC. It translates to CASSFRSGSNYEQYF.

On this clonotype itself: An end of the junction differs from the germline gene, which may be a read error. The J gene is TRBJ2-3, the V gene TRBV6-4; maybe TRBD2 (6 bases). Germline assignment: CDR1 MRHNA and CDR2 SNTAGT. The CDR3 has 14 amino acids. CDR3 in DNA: TGTGCCGGCAGTGCCCGCGGGGAGGCAGATACGCAGTATTTT. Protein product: CAGSARGEADTQYF.

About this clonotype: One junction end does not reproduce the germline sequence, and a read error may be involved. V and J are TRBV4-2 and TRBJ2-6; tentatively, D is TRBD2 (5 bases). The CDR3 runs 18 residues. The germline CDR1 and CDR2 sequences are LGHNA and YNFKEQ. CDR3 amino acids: CASNQDWGVGAGANVLTF. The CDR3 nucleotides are TGTGCCAGCAACCAAGATTGGGGAGTAGGAGCCGGGGCCAACGTCCTGACTTTC.

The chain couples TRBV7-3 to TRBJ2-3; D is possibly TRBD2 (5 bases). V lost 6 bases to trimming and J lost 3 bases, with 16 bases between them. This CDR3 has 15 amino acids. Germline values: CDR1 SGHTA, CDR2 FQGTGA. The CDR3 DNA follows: TGTGCCAGCAGTCAAAAGGGAGTGTTAACAGATACGCAGTATTTT. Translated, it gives CASSQKGVLTDTQYF.

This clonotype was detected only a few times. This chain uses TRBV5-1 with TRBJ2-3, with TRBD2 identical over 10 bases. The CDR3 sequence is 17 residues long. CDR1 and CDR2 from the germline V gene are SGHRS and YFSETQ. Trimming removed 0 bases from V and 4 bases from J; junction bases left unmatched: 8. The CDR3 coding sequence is TGCGCCAGCAGCTTGGCCAAGCTAGCGGGAGTTCCAGATACGCAGTATTTT. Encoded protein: CASSLAKLAGVPDTQYF.

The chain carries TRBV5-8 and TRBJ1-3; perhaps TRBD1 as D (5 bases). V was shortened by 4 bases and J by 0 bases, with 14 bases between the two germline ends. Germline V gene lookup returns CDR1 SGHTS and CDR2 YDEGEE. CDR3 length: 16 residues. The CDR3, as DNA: TGTGCCAGCAGCCTCTCAGCAGGGATCTCTGGAAACACCATATATTTT. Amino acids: CASSLSAGISGNTIYF.

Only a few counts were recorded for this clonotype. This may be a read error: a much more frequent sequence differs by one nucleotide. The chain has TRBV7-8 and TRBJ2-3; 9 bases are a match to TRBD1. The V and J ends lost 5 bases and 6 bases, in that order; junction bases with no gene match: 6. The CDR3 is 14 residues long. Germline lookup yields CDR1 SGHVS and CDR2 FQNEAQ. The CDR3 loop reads CASSVGQGFDTQYF. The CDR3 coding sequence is TGTGCCAGCAGCGTAGGACAGGGGTTCGATACGCAGTATTTT.

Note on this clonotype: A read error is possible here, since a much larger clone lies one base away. CDR3: CTSSQDATGFNYGYTF. The CDR3 DNA is TGTACCAGCAGCCAAGATGCCACAGGGTTTAACTATGGCTACACCTTC. This chain links TRBV4-2 with TRBJ1-2; a weak D match, TRBD1 (6 bases). From germline, CDR1 is LGHNA and CDR2 YNFKEQ. The CDR3 is 16 amino acids.

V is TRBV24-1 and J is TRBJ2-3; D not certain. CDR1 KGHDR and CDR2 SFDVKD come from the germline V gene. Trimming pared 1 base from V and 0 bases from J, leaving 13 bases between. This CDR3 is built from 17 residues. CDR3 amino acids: CATSDFSPTISTDTQYF. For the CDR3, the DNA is TGTGCCACCAGTGATTTTTCCCCGACAATTAGCACAGATACGCAGTATTTT.

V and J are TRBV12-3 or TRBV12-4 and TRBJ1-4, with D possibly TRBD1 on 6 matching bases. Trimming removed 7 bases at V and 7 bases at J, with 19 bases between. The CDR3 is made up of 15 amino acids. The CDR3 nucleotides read TGTGCCAGCACTCCTAAGAGGGGGGGAGGTGAAAAACTGTTTTTT. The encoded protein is CASTPKRGGGEKLFF.

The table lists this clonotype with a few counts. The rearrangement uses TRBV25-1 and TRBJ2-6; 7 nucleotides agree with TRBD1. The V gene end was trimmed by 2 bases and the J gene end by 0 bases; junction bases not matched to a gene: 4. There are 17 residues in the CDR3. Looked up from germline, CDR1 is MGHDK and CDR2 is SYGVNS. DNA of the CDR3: TGTGCCAGCAGTGAACGGACAGGACGCTCTGGGGCCAACGTCCTGACTTTC. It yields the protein CASSERTGRSGANVLTF.

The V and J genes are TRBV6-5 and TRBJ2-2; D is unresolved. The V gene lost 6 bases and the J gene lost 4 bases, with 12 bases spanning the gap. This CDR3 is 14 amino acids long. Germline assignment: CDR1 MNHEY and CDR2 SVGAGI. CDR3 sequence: CASSPGHLTGELFF. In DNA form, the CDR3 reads TGTGCCAGCAGCCCCGGGCATCTCACCGGGGAGCTGTTTTTT.

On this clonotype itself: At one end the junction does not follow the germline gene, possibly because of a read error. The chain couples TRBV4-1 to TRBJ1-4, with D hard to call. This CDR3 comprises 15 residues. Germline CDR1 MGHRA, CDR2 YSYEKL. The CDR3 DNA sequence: TGCGCCAGCAGCCAAGCTGCAGCCCGTAATGAAAACCTGTTTTTT. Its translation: CASSQAAARNENLFF.